This TCR beta chain was identified during a study of T cell clones after liver transplantation. Study information: Third-party-reactive TCRbeta sequences from pre-transplant mixed lymphocyte reactions served as antigen-independent comparators.

Looked up from germline, CDR1 is GTSNPN and CDR2 is SVGIG (reference sequence). Trimming shortened V by 0 bases and J by 3 bases, and 10 bases separated the two germline ends. The CDR3 spans 14 residues. The assay was immunoSEQ multiplex PCR, and TCRdb's table has in-frame clones only and misses some. Counted here are tens of thousands of clones, 60% to 80% occurring once; the ten biggest clones make up 7.5% to 10%. The source material was CD4+ T cells from blood, sampled at the 22-month timepoint. The genes are TRBV30 and TRBJ2-3; D possibly uses TRBD1 or TRBD2 (6 bases each). The origin of this receptor is a human patient who received a liver transplant. Some T cells may be provided by the graft donor. The CDR3 nucleotides are TGTGCCTGGAGTGTGGGGGGCGGGACAGATACGCAGTATTTT. This translates into CAWSVGGGTDTQYF.